These T cell receptor beta chains were read from a single sample in a study of blood T cell repertoires in COVID-19. TCRdb keeps only in-frame clones here, not all; method: immunoSEQ multiplex PCR. The data hold tens of thousands of clones, with approximately 90% observed a single time. The sample was peripheral blood. The receptors derive from a woman in her forties or fifties with COVID-19, enrolled during active disease. Both conserved end residues are part of each CDR3. A D gene is named only where the DNA matches it firmly. A row's size may be missing; if present it is once, few, many or a size class.

J gene | clone size | V gene | D gene | CDR3 DNA | CDR3 protein
TRBJ2-7 | NA | TRBV4-1 | TRBD2 | TGCGCCAGCAGCCAACTAGCGGGAGTGAGGGAGCAGTACTTC | CASSQLAGVREQYF
TRBJ2-5 | NA | TRBV23-1 | NA | TGCGCCAGCAGTCAGGCAGAAGAGACCCAGTACTTC | CASSQAEETQYF
TRBJ1-1 | NA | TRBV29-1 | NA | TGCAGCGTTGGGTTCGGCAGGGGACGGGCTGAAGCTTTCTTT | CSVGFGRGRAEAFF
TRBJ2-7 | NA | TRBV7-9 | TRBD2 | TGTGCCAGCAGATCTAGCGGGAGAAGCTCCTACGAGCAGTACTTC | CASRSSGRSSYEQYF
TRBJ1-6 | NA | TRBV27 | NA | TGTGCCAGCAGCCGGACTTTGGATTCACCCCTCCACTTT | CASSRTLDSPLHF
TRBJ2-3 | NA | TRBV3-1/TRBV3-2 | TRBD2 | TGTGCCAGCAGCCCTAGGACCTTAGCGGGAGAAGGAGATACGCAGTATTTT | CASSPRTLAGEGDTQYF
TRBJ1-4 | NA | TRBV4-3 | NA | TGCGCCAGCAGCCAAGGAGACCTGCGGCTAGGGGGTGAAAAACTGTTTTTT | CASSQGDLRLGGEKLFF
TRBJ2-5 | NA | TRBV3-1/TRBV3-2 | TRBD2 | TGTGCCAGCAGCCAGGGGAGGGCCTTAAAGACCCAGTACTTC | CASSQGRALKTQYF
TRBJ2-7 | NA | TRBV5-4 | NA | TGTGCCAGCAGCACACAGGGATCGCACGAGCAGTACTTC | CASSTQGSHEQYF
TRBJ2-3 | NA | TRBV6-6 | TRBD2 | TGTGCCAGCAGGGGGACTAGCGGGAGTTCAGATACGCAGTATTTT | CASRGTSGSSDTQYF
TRBJ2-2 | NA | TRBV24-1 | NA | TGTGCCACCAGTGAGTCCGGGACAATGAACACCGGGGAGCTGTTTTTT | CATSESGTMNTGELFF
TRBJ2-1 | NA | TRBV10-3 | NA | TGTGCCATCAGTGAAGAAGGGGGTGAAGATGAGCAGTTCTTC | CAISEEGGEDEQFF
TRBJ2-7 | NA | TRBV28 | NA | TGTGCCAGCAGTTTTTACCCCCTCGGCTCCTACGAGCAGTACTTC | CASSFYPLGSYEQYF
TRBJ1-2 | NA | TRBV6-5 | NA | TGTGCCAGCAGTTACGGGCCCGAAGGCTATGGCTACACCTTC | CASSYGPEGYGYTF
TRBJ1-4 | NA | TRBV7-2 | TRBD1 | TGTGCCAGCAGCTTAGCCCCGACAGGGGTAGGTTTTAATGAAAAACTGTTTTTT | CASSLAPTGVGFNEKLFF
TRBJ1-2 | NA | TRBV10-3 | NA | TGTGCCATCAGTGAGTCGGGACAACTCTATGGCTACACCTTC | CAISESGQLYGYTF
TRBJ2-4 | NA | TRBV3-1/TRBV3-2 | NA | TGTGCCAGCAGCCAAGAGTTAGTTCCTCAGTACTTC | CASSQELVPQYF
TRBJ2-7 | once | TRBV6-5 | TRBD2 | TGTGCCAGCAGTCGGACTAGCGGGGCCTCCTACGAGCAGTACTTC | CASSRTSGASYEQYF
TRBJ2-1 | once | TRBV2 | TRBD2 | TGTGCCAGCAGTGAAATAGGACTAGCGGGAGTGGATGAGCAGTTCTTC | CASSEIGLAGVDEQFF
TRBJ2-3 | NA | TRBV5-1 | NA | TGCGCCAGCAGCTTAAGGGGGGATACGCAGTATTTT | CASSLRGDTQYF
TRBJ2-7 | once | TRBV30 | NA | TGTGCCTGGAGTGTAGGGAGCTACTACGAGCAGTACTTC | CAWSVGSYYEQYF
TRBJ2-7 | NA | TRBV28 | NA | TGTGCCAGCAGTCCCCCTCAAAAGCCCGACGAGCAGTACTTC | CASSPPQKPDEQYF
TRBJ2-1 | NA | TRBV10-3 | NA | TGTGCCATCAGTGCAGCGGATAGCTCCTACAATGAGCAGTTCTTC | CAISAADSSYNEQFF
TRBJ2-1 | NA | TRBV7-9 | TRBD2 | TGTGCCAGCAGCTTACGCGGGAGGGCCGATGAGCAGTTCTTC | CASSLRGRADEQFF
TRBJ2-3 | NA | TRBV5-1 | NA | TGCGCCAGCAGCTCCGGGCCCCAGGGAGATACGCAGTATTTT | CASSSGPQGDTQYF
TRBJ2-1 | NA | TRBV27 | NA | TGTGCCAGCAGTTCCTTCAATGAGCAGTTCTTC | CASSSFNEQFF
TRBJ2-7 | NA | TRBV10-3 | TRBD2 | TGTGCCATCAGTGAGATGGCTAGCGGGAGCTACGAGCAGTACTTC | CAISEMASGSYEQYF
TRBJ1-3 | few | TRBV30 | NA | TGTGCCTTGACAGAATCTGGAAACACCATATATTTT | CALTESGNTIYF